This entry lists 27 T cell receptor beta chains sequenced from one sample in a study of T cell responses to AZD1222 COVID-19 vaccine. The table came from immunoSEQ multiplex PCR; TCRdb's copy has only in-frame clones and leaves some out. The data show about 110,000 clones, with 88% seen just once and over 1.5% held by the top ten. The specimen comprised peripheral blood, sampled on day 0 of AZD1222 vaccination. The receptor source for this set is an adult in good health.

The CDR3 DNA follows: TGTGCCAGCAGTCCGCGGTTGGGCAATCAGCCCCAGCATTTT. Protein product: CASSPRLGNQPQHF. The gene calls are TRBV28 and TRBJ1-5; unclear D gene. Germline values: CDR1 MDHEN, CDR2 SYDVKM. The CDR3 runs 14 residues. With 5 bases removed from V and 2 bases from J, the gap between germline ends came to 10 bases.

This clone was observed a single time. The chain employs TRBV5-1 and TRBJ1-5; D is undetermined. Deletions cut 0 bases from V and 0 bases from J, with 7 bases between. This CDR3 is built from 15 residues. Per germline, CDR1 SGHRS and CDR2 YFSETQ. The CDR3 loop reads CASSLGANSNQPQHF. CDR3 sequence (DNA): TGCGCCAGCAGCTTGGGTGCTAATAGCAATCAGCCCCAGCATTTT.

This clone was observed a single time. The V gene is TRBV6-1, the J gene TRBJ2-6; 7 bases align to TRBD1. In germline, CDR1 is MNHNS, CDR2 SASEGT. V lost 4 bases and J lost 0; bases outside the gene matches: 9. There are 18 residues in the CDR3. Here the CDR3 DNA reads TGTGCCAGCAGTGGACTGACAGGGCCCTACTCTGGGGCCAACGTCCTGACTTTC. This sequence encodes CASSGLTGPYSGANVLTF.

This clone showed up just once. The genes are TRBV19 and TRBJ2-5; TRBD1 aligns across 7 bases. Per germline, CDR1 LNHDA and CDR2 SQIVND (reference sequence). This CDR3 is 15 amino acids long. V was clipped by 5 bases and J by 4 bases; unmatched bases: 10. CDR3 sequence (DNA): TGTGCCAGTAGTCCCCGCAGGGGGTTAGGAGAGACCCAGTACTTC. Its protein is CASSPRRGLGETQYF.

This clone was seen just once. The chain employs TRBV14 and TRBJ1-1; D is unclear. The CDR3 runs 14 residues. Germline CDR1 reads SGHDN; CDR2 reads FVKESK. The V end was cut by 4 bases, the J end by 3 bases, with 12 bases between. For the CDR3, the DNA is TGTGCCAGCAGCCCCCGCCTAAGGGACACTGAAGCTTTCTTT. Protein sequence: CASSPRLRDTEAFF.

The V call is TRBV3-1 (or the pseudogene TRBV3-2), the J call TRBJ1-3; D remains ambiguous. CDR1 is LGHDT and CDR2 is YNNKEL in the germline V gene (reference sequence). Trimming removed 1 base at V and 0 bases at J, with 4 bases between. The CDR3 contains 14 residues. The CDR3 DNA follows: TGTGCCAGCAGCCAAGGGGTCTCTGGAAACACCATATATTTT. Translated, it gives CASSQGVSGNTIYF.

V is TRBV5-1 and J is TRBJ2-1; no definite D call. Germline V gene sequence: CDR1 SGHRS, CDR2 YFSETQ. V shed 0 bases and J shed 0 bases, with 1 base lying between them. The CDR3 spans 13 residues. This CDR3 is CASSLDSYNEQFF. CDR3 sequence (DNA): TGCGCCAGCAGCTTGGACTCCTACAATGAGCAGTTCTTC.

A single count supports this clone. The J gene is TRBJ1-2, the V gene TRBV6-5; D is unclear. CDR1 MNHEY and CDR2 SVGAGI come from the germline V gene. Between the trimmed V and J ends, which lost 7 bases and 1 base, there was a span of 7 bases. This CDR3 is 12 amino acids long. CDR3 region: CASTDGNYGYTF. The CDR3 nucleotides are TGTGCCAGCACGGACGGTAACTATGGCTACACCTTC.

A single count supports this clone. The CDR3 DNA reads as TGCGCCAGCAGTGAGTCAGGGGCGACGGGTAGAAACACTGAAGCTTTCTTT. Translating gives CASSESGATGRNTEAFF. The chain is built from TRBV10-1 and TRBJ1-1; D perhaps matches TRBD1 (5 bases). Per germline, CDR1 WNHNN and CDR2 SYGVQD (reference sequence). The CDR3 is 17 amino acids. Trimming shortened V by 0 bases and J by 2 bases, and 16 bases separated the two germline ends.

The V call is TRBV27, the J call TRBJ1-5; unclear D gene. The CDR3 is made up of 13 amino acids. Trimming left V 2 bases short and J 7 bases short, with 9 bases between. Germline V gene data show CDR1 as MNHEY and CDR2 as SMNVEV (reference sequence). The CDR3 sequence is CASSLVYGQPQHF. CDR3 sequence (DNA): TGTGCCAGCAGTTTAGTTTATGGCCAGCCCCAGCATTTT.

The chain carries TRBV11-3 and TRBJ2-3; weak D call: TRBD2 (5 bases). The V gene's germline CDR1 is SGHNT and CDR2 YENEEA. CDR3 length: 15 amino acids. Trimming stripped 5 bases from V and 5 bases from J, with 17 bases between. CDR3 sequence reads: CASSQRGNTQDTQYF. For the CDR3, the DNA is TGTGCCAGCAGCCAGAGAGGGAACACGCAAGATACGCAGTATTTT.

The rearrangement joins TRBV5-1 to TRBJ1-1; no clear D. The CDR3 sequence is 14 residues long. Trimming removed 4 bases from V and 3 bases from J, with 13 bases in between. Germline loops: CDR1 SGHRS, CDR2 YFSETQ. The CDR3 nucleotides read TGCGCCAGCAGCCTTAAGTTTCCCGACACTGAAGCTTTCTTT. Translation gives CASSLKFPDTEAFF.

CDR3 sequence (DNA): TGCGCCAGCAGCTGGACGGCGAACACTGAAGCTTTCTTT. It codes for CASSWTANTEAFF. V gene TRBV5-1 combines with J gene TRBJ1-1; D is undetermined. The germline V and J ends were trimmed by 3 bases and 1 base, with 7 bases remaining between them. Germline CDR1 and CDR2: SGHRS and YFSETQ. CDR3 size: 13 residues.

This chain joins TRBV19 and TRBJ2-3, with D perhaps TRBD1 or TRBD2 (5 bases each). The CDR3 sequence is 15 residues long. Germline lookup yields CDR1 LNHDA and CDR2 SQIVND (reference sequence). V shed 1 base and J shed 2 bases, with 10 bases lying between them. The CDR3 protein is CASSIGGSPTDTQYF. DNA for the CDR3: TGTGCCAGTAGTATAGGGGGGAGCCCCACAGATACGCAGTATTTT.

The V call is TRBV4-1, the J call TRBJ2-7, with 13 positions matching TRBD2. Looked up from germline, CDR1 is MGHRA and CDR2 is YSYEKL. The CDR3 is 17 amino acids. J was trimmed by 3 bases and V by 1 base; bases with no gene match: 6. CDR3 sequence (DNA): TGCGCCAGCAGCCAAGGTAGACTAGCGGGAGGCCTCTACGAGCAGTACTTC. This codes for CASSQGRLAGGLYEQYF.

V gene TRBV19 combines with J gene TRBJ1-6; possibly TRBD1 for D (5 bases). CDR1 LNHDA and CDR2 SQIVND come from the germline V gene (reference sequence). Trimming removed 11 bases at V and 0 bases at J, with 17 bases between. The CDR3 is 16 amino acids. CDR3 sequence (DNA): TGTGCCTCCACTGGAGAGGGGAGCTCCTATAATTCACCCCTCCACTTT. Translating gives CASTGEGSSYNSPLHF.

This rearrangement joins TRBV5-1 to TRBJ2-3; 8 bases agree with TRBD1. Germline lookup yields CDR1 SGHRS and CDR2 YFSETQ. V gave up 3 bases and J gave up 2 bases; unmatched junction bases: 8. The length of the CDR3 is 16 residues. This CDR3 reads CASSSGGQGITDTQYF. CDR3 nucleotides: TGCGCCAGCAGCTCAGGCGGACAGGGCATCACAGATACGCAGTATTTT.

The CDR3: CASSRDSRRDTEAFF. DNA of the CDR3: TGTGCCAGCAGTCGGGACTCCCGTCGGGACACTGAAGCTTTCTTT. The J gene is TRBJ1-1, the V gene TRBV27, with a possible D match to TRBD1 (5 bases). This CDR3 has 15 residues. Deletions cut 5 bases from V and 3 bases from J, with 16 bases between. The germline CDR1 and CDR2 sequences are MNHEY and SMNVEV (reference sequence).

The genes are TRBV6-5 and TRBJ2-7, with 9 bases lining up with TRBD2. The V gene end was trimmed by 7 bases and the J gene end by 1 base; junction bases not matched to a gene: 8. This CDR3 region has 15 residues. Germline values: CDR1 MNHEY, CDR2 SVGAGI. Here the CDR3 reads CASMQFTSGSYEQYF. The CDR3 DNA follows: TGTGCCAGCATGCAATTCACTAGCGGGTCCTACGAGCAGTACTTC.

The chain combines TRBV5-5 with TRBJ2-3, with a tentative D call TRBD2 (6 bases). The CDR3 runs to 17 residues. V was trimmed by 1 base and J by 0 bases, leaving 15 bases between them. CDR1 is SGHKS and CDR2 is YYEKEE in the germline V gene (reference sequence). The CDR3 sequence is CASSLLGRGFSTDTQYF. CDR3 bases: TGTGCCAGCAGCTTGTTAGGCCGGGGGTTTAGCACAGATACGCAGTATTTT.

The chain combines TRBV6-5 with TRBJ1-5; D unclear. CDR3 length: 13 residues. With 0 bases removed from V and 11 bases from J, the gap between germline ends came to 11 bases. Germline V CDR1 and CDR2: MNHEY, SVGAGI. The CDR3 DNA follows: TGTGCCAGCAGTTACTCATTGTCTGAGGCCCAGCATTTT. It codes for CASSYSLSEAQHF.

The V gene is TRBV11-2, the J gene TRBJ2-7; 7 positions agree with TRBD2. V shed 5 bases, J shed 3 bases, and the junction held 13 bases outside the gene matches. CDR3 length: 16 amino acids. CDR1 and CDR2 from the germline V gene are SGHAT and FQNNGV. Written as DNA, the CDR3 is TGTGCCAGCAGCCCCCACCCGACGGGACTATACTACGAGCAGTACTTC. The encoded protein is CASSPHPTGLYYEQYF.

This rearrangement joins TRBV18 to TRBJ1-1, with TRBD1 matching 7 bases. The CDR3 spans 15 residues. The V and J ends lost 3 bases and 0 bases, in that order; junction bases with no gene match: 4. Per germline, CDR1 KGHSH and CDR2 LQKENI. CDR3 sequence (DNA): TGTGCCAGCTCACCTACCGGGACAGTGAACACTGAAGCTTTCTTT. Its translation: CASSPTGTVNTEAFF. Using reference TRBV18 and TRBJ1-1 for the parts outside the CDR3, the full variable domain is NAGVMQNPRHLVRRRGQEARLRCSPMKGHSHVYWYRQLPEEGLKFMVYLQKENIIDESGMPKERFSAEFPKEGPSILRIQQVVRGDSAAYFCASSPTGTVNTEAFFGQGTRLTVV.

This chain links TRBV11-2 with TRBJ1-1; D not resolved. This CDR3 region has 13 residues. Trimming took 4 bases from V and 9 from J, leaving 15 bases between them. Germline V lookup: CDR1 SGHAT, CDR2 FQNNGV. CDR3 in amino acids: CASSSSGYNKAFF. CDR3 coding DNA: TGTGCCAGCAGCTCATCGGGGTATAACAAAGCTTTCTTT.

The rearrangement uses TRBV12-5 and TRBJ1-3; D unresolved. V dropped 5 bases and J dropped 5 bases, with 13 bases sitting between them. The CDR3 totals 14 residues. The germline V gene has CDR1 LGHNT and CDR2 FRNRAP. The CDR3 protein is CASGPAYPRNTIYF. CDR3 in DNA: TGTGCTAGTGGTCCAGCTTACCCCCGAAACACCATATATTTT.

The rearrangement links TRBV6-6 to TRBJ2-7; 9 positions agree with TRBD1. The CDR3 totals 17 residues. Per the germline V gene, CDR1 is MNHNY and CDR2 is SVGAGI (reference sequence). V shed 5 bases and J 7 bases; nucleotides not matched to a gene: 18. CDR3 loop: CASSPTTSGTGFREQYF. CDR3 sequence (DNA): TGTGCCAGCAGTCCAACGACCTCCGGGACAGGGTTTAGGGAGCAGTACTTC.

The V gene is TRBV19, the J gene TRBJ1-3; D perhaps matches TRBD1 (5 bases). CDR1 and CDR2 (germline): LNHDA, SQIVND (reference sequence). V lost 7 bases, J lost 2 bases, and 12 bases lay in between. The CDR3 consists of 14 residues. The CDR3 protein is CASTRQLPGNTIYF. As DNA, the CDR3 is TGTGCCAGTACCCGACAGTTACCTGGAAACACCATATATTTT.